This TCR beta chain was identified in a study of shared clonotypes between healthy human individuals. Study at large: The donors, a couple of women and a few men, were aged 18 to 49.

V lost 5 bases to trimming and J lost 3 bases; unmatched junction nucleotides: 7. The CDR3 runs to 13 residues. Germline CDR1 and CDR2: SQVTM and ANQGSEA. In the naive CD8 group, cells lacked CD45RO and were positively selected for CCR7, so terminally differentiated effector memory CD45RA+ cells were left out. TCRdb keeps only in-frame clones here, not all; method: immunoSEQ multiplex PCR. Here the sample spans approximately 2,000,000 clones, about 93% being singletons. Overall study findings and caveats: Across subsets, estimated richness was generally greater for naive than for memory populations.

Turning to this clone: As yet, its antigen is unknown.

The chain employs TRBV29-1 and TRBJ2-7, with 7 bases aligning to TRBD1. The sample consisted of naive CD8+ T cells from PBMCs. The sequence derives from a man younger than 35 in good health. Some clones in this sample may be carry-over from other donors' samples. The CDR3 protein is CSVPTGRGYEQYF. DNA of the CDR3: TGCAGCGTTCCGACAGGGAGAGGCTACGAGCAGTACTTC.